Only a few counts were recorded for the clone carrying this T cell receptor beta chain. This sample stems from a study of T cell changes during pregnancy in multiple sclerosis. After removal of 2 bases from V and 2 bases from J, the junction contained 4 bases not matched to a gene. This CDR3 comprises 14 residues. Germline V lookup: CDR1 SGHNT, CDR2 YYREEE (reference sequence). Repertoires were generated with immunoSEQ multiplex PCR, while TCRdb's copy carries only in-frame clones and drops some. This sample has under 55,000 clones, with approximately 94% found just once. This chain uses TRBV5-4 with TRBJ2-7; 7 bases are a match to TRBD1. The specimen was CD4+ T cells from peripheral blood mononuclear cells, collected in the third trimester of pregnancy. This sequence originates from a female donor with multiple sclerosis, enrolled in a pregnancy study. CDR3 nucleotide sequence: TGTGCCAGCAGCTTAGGGACAGCTACCTACGAGCAGTACTTC. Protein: CASSLGTATYEQYF.